The clone carrying this T cell receptor (beta chain) is medium-sized by share. TCRdb's table, derived via immunoSEQ multiplex PCR, lists solely in-frame clones and lacks some. The data show 35,000 to 50,000 clones, roughly two thirds seen once. The data were taken from a study of PD-1 blockade in classical Hodgkin lymphoma. Stated time point: cycle 4 day 1 (C4D1), after more than 5 weeks of nivolumab. Each patient relapsed following autologous stem cell transplantation, and prior brentuximab vedotin exposure differed. The specimen was peripheral blood mononuclear cells (PBMCs), collected before the fourth cycle of nivolumab. The TCR originated in a human donor with classical Hodgkin lymphoma.

Here the CDR3 reads CASSYGAVNTEAFF. Here the CDR3 DNA reads TGTGCCAGCAGTTACGGGGCAGTGAACACTGAAGCTTTCTTT. This sequence joins TRBV6-5 and TRBJ1-1; D may be TRBD1 (5 bases). The length of the CDR3 is 14 residues. The germline V gene encodes CDR1 MNHEY and CDR2 SVGAGI. With 2 bases removed from V and 0 bases from J, the gap between germline ends came to 7 bases.